These 32 T cell receptor beta chains were all obtained from the same sample, sequenced in a study of glioma-infiltrating T cells after dendritic cell vaccination. Profiling relied on immunoSEQ multiplex PCR, and the TCRdb table lists in-frame clones only, not all of them. The sample shows about 36,000 clones, about 80% of them seen only once. The source was blood, collected before dendritic cell vaccination. All receptors derive from a human donor with glioblastoma.

The gene calls are TRBV6-6 and TRBJ1-1, with D perhaps matching TRBD1 (5 bases). This CDR3 contains 15 residues. V dropped 5 bases and J dropped 4 bases, with 17 bases sitting between them. Germline CDR1 MNHNY, CDR2 SVGAGI (reference sequence). CDR3 loop: CASSGTTIMTTEAFF. CDR3 sequence (DNA): TGTGCCAGCAGTGGGACTACGATAATGACCACTGAAGCTTTCTTT.

V is TRBV28 and J is TRBJ1-3; D remains ambiguous. Germline V gene sequence: CDR1 MDHEN, CDR2 SYDVKM. The CDR3 runs 14 residues. Trimming stripped 5 bases from V and 0 bases from J, with 8 bases between. In nucleotides, the CDR3 is TGTGCCAGCAGTACACCGAACTCTGGAAACACCATATATTTT. It translates to CASSTPNSGNTIYF.

Written as DNA, the CDR3 is TGTGCCACCAGCAGAGATCGAAACTCCGGGGGGTCAAACTACGAGCAGTACTTC. Amino acid sequence: CATSRDRNSGGSNYEQYF. V and J are TRBV15 and TRBJ2-7, with 7 bases lining up with TRBD2. Trimming removed 0 bases from V and 3 bases from J; junction bases left unmatched: 14. Per the germline V gene, CDR1 is LNHNV and CDR2 is YYDKDF (reference sequence). The CDR3 sequence is 18 residues long.

The chain recombines TRBV2 with TRBJ2-2; unclear D gene. The germline CDR1 and CDR2 sequences are SNHLY and FYNNEI. V gave up 4 bases and J gave up 0 bases, with 9 bases separating them. The CDR3 sequence is 15 residues long. In DNA form, the CDR3 reads TGTGCCAGCAGTGTTGGCAGTGCGAACACCGGGGAGCTGTTTTTT. Translated, it gives CASSVGSANTGELFF.

V and J are TRBV10-3 and TRBJ2-4, with D uncertain. The CDR3 runs to 13 residues. CDR1 ENHRY and CDR2 SYGVKD come from the germline V gene. V lost 3 bases and J lost 5, with 8 bases in between. CDR3 in amino acids: CAISETRENIQYF. CDR3 DNA sequence: TGTGCCATCAGTGAAACCCGGGAAAACATTCAGTACTTC.

V is TRBV10-2 and J is TRBJ1-2, with 9 bases that match TRBD1. The junction had 9 bases not matched to a gene; V was cut back by 2 bases and J by 2 bases. CDR1 is WSHSY and CDR2 is SAAADI in the germline V gene. The CDR3 runs to 17 residues. The CDR3 here is CASSERGGTGGNYGYTF. The DNA for the CDR3 is TGCGCCAGCAGTGAGAGGGGTGGAACAGGGGGCAACTATGGCTACACCTTC.

This clone was detected only a few times. The gene calls are TRBV5-1 and TRBJ2-7; D is possibly TRBD1 (6 bases). The ends were cut back, 4 bases at V and 4 bases at J, with 15 bases in the middle. This CDR3 contains 14 residues. Germline values: CDR1 SGHRS, CDR2 YFSETQ. CDR3 residues: CASSQTTGIYEQYF. The CDR3 bases are TGCGCCAGCAGCCAAACGACAGGTATATACGAGCAGTACTTC.

This chain links TRBV2 with TRBJ1-2; D possibly corresponds to TRBD1 (6 bases). This CDR3 has 14 amino acids. Germline V lookup: CDR1 SNHLY, CDR2 FYNNEI. V dropped 5 bases and J dropped 4 bases, with 14 bases sitting between them. The CDR3 DNA follows: TGTGCCAGCAGTCGGACAGAAGCTGGCTATGGCTACACCTTC. It encodes CASSRTEAGYGYTF. The whole variable domain, filled in from reference TRBV2 and TRBJ1-2, reads EPEVTQTPSHQVTQMGQEVILRCVPISNHLYFYWYRQILGQKVEFLVSFYNNEISEKSEIFDDQFSVERPDGSNFTLKIRSTKLEDSAMYFCASSRTEAGYGYTFGSGTRLTVV.

This clone was counted once. The chain links TRBV2 to TRBJ2-1, with 7 bases identical to TRBD2. This CDR3 spans 13 amino acids. Trimming at V came to 6 bases and at J to 5 bases, leaving 4 bases not matched to a gene. Germline V gives CDR1 SNHLY, CDR2 FYNNEI. The CDR3 region has the DNA TGTGCCAGCAGAGCGGGATTTAACAATGAGCAGTTCTTC. Amino acids: CASRAGFNNEQFF.

CDR3 sequence: CASRVGQIQETQYF. CDR3 sequence (DNA): TGTGCCAGCAGAGTTGGACAGATCCAAGAGACCCAGTACTTC. This chain uses TRBV2 with TRBJ2-5, with a weak D call TRBD1 (6 bases). The V end lost 6 bases, the J end lost 1 base, and 12 bases lay between the germline ends. The CDR3 runs 14 residues. CDR1 and CDR2 (germline): SNHLY, FYNNEI.

This clone was counted between two and nine times. The chain links TRBV2 to TRBJ2-1, with 7 bases matching TRBD2. The CDR3 consists of 13 residues. V lost 8 bases, J lost 5 bases, and 6 bases stayed unmatched. Germline-derived CDR1 and CDR2 are SNHLY and FYNNEI. CDR3 coding DNA: TGTGCCAGCGCGGGGGACCAAAACAATGAGCAGTTCTTC. It translates to CASAGDQNNEQFF. Combining the CDR3 with reference TRBV2 and TRBJ2-1 gives the whole variable domain EPEVTQTPSHQVTQMGQEVILRCVPISNHLYFYWYRQILGQKVEFLVSFYNNEISEKSEIFDDQFSVERPDGSNFTLKIRSTKLEDSAMYFCASAGDQNNEQFFGPGTRLTVL.

The rearrangement uses TRBV30 and TRBJ2-3, with a possible D match to TRBD1 (7 bases). The CDR3 consists of 13 residues. Trimming cost V 6 bases and J 4 bases, with 14 bases left between them. Germline V lookup: CDR1 GTSNPN, CDR2 SVGIG (reference sequence). Here the CDR3 reads CACNVRGADTQYF. CDR3 in DNA: TGTGCCTGTAACGTCAGGGGGGCAGATACGCAGTATTTT.

This clone was recorded only once. The gene calls are TRBV7-9 and TRBJ2-2; D is unclear. The germline V gene has CDR1 SEHNR and CDR2 FQNEAQ (reference sequence). This CDR3 spans 13 amino acids. The V end was cut by 5 bases, the J end by 0 bases, with 4 bases between. Written as DNA, the CDR3 is TGTGCCAGCAGCCCCGCGAACACCGGGGAGCTGTTTTTT. It specifies CASSPANTGELFF.

The chain uses TRBV12-5 and TRBJ2-3; D possibly corresponds to TRBD2 (7 bases). Between the trimmed V and J ends, which lost 4 bases and 2 bases, there was a span of 16 bases. The CDR3 is made up of 16 amino acids. Germline CDR1 and CDR2: LGHNT and FRNRAP. The CDR3 nucleotides are TGTGCTAGTGGTTGGAAGGGGGAGGGGGACACAGATACGCAGTATTTT. Its protein product is CASGWKGEGDTDTQYF.

V and J are TRBV7-6 and TRBJ2-7; TRBD2 might be the D (5 bases). V was shortened by 5 bases and J by 2 bases, with 16 bases between the two germline ends. The germline CDR1 and CDR2 sequences are SGHVS and FNYEAQ. The CDR3 runs to 15 residues. The CDR3 protein is CASSPGNRNAYEQYF. CDR3 DNA: TGTGCCAGCAGCCCCGGGAACAGAAATGCCTACGAGCAGTACTTC.

This chain connects TRBV29-1 to TRBJ2-3; the D gene is possibly TRBD2 (6 bases). The V gene lost 4 bases and the J gene lost 3 bases, with 11 bases spanning the gap. Looked up from germline, CDR1 is SQVTM and CDR2 is ANQGSEA. CDR3 size: 13 residues. CDR3 residues: CSVGLGRTDTQYF. The CDR3, as DNA: TGCAGCGTTGGATTGGGGAGGACAGATACGCAGTATTTT.

The chain recombines TRBV11-1 with TRBJ2-5, with D maybe TRBD2 (5 bases). CDR1 and CDR2 (germline): SGHAT, FQDESV (reference sequence). CDR3 size: 14 residues. Trimming removed 5 bases from V and 8 bases from J, with 18 bases in between. Here the CDR3 DNA reads TGTGCCAGCAGCCCGTCGGGGTCCGTGGGAACCCAGTACTTC. Its protein product is CASSPSGSVGTQYF.

The chain employs TRBV7-9 and TRBJ1-2; 7 bases agree with TRBD1. Per the germline V gene, CDR1 is SEHNR and CDR2 is FQNEAQ (reference sequence). CDR3 length: 15 amino acids. V shed 5 bases and J 2 bases; nucleotides not matched to a gene: 8. The CDR3 reads CASSASGTENYGYTF. The CDR3 region has the DNA TGTGCCAGCAGCGCATCCGGGACAGAAAACTATGGCTACACCTTC.

V is TRBV7-2 and J is TRBJ2-5; TRBD2 agrees at 10 bases. The CDR3 is made up of 16 amino acids. Losses at the gene ends were 5 bases for V and 2 bases for J; bases not matched to a gene: 8. The germline gives CDR1 SGHTA, CDR2 FQGNSA. This chain's CDR3 is CASSQSSAGGQETQYF. CDR3 DNA sequence: TGTGCCAGCAGCCAATCCTCAGCGGGAGGGCAAGAGACCCAGTACTTC.

The chain uses TRBV7-9 and TRBJ2-2, with 9 bases that match TRBD1. The germline gives CDR1 SEHNR, CDR2 FQNEAQ (reference sequence). V was clipped by 8 bases and J by 6 bases; unmatched bases: 7. The CDR3 covers 14 residues. The CDR3 DNA sequence: TGTGCCAGCCAGGTGACAGGGGGTCCCGGGGAGCTGTTTTTT. It yields the protein CASQVTGGPGELFF. Looking up the rest from reference TRBV7-9 and TRBJ2-2 gives the full variable domain: DTGVSQNPRHKITKRGQNVTFRCDPISEHNRLYWYRQTLGQGPEFLTYFQNEAQLEKSRLLSDRFSAERPKGSFSTLEIQRTEQGDSAMYLCASQVTGGPGELFFGEGSRLTVL.

This chain links TRBV27 with TRBJ1-5; a possible D gene is TRBD1 (5 bases). V lost 4 bases, J lost 6 bases, and 16 bases lay in between. This CDR3 is built from 15 residues. The germline V gene has CDR1 MNHEY and CDR2 SMNVEV (reference sequence). The CDR3 sequence: CASSYRIHNGQPQHF. The DNA of the CDR3 is TGTGCCAGCAGTTACAGGATTCATAACGGTCAGCCCCAGCATTTT.

The rearrangement joins TRBV30 to TRBJ1-1; D remains unclear. The CDR3 extends over 14 amino acids. Deletions cut 2 bases from V and 0 bases from J, with 10 bases between. Germline V gives CDR1 GTSNPN, CDR2 SVGIG (reference sequence). CDR3 residues: CAWSTKTMNTEAFF. As DNA, the CDR3 is TGTGCCTGGAGTACGAAAACTATGAACACTGAAGCTTTCTTT. Full variable domain (outside the CDR3, taken from reference TRBV30 and TRBJ1-1): SQTIHQWPATLVQPVGSPLSLECTVEGTSNPNLYWYRQAAGRGLQLLFYSVGIGQISSEVPQNLSASRPQDRQFILSSKKLLLSDSGFYLCAWSTKTMNTEAFFGQGTRLTVV.

V usage is TRBV9 and J usage is TRBJ1-1, with D perhaps matching TRBD1 (5 bases). The CDR3 is made up of 14 amino acids. V was shortened by 3 bases and J by 4 bases, with 13 bases between the two germline ends. Germline values: CDR1 SGDLS, CDR2 YYNGEE. CDR3 sequence: CASSAGEGRTEAFF. CDR3 bases: TGTGCCAGCAGCGCCGGGGAGGGACGCACTGAAGCTTTCTTT.

The J gene is TRBJ2-7, the V gene TRBV19; no clear D gene. Trimming pared 2 bases from V and 0 bases from J, leaving 14 bases between. CDR1 is LNHDA and CDR2 is SQIVND in the germline V gene (reference sequence). This CDR3 contains 16 residues. In DNA, the CDR3 is TGTGCCAGTAGTATAATTCACAGTGGAAGCTCCTACGAGCAGTACTTC. This translates into CASSIIHSGSSYEQYF. The full variable domain, in which reference TRBV19 and TRBJ2-7 provide the parts outside the CDR3, is DGGITQSPKYLFRKEGQNVTLSCEQNLNHDAMYWYRQDPGQGLRLIYYSQIVNDFQKGDIAEGYSVSREKKESFPLTVTSAQKNPTAFYLCASSIIHSGSSYEQYFGPGTRLTVT.

The chain links TRBV6-1 to TRBJ2-2, with 7 bases lining up with TRBD2. Germline CDR1 and CDR2: MNHNS and SASEGT. The CDR3 totals 13 residues. The V gene end was trimmed by 3 bases and the J gene end by 7 bases; junction bases not matched to a gene: 2. The CDR3 DNA is TGTGCCAGCAGTGAGCGGGGGATCGGGGAGCTGTTTTTT. Translation gives CASSERGIGELFF.

The chain combines TRBV7-2 with TRBJ2-7; tentatively, D is TRBD1 (6 bases). Germline V CDR1 and CDR2: SGHTA, FQGNSA. The CDR3 consists of 13 residues. V was trimmed by 1 base and J by 3 bases, leaving 7 bases between them. CDR3 sequence (DNA): TGTGCCAGCAGCTTAGGCAGGGGCTACGAGCAGTACTTC. Translation: CASSLGRGYEQYF.

This rearrangement joins TRBV28 to TRBJ1-2; D perhaps matches TRBD1 (6 bases). CDR1 is MDHEN, CDR2 SYDVKM, per germline. The CDR3 totals 15 residues. The V gene lost 6 bases and the J gene lost 2 bases, with 16 bases spanning the gap. CDR3 region: CASSPSQGINYGYTF. The CDR3 nucleotides read TGTGCCAGCAGCCCCTCTCAGGGGATAAACTATGGCTACACCTTC.

The chain employs TRBV30 and TRBJ2-7; possible D gene TRBD2, 6 bases. The ends were cut back, 3 bases at V and 0 bases at J, with 9 bases in the middle. The CDR3 loop spans 13 amino acids. Per the germline V gene, CDR1 is GTSNPN and CDR2 is SVGIG (reference sequence). The CDR3 spells CAWRDGGSYEQYF. CDR3 coding DNA: TGTGCCTGGAGGGACGGGGGCTCCTACGAGCAGTACTTC.

This sequence joins TRBV11-2 and TRBJ2-3; tentative D call: TRBD1 (5 bases). CDR1 SGHAT and CDR2 FQNNGV come from the germline V gene. The CDR3 runs 15 residues. Trimming stripped 6 bases from V and 2 bases from J, with 15 bases between. Here the CDR3 reads CASRQRQTLTDTQYF. DNA of the CDR3: TGTGCCAGCAGGCAGAGACAGACCCTCACAGATACGCAGTATTTT.

V and J are TRBV25-1 and TRBJ2-7, with D possibly matching TRBD1 (6 bases). Germline V CDR1 and CDR2: MGHDK, SYGVNS. V dropped 2 bases and J dropped 4 bases, with 15 bases sitting between them. The length of the CDR3 is 15 residues. The CDR3 sequence is CASSEGFGQMYEQYF. The CDR3 region has the DNA TGTGCCAGCAGTGAAGGTTTCGGACAGATGTACGAGCAGTACTTC.

CDR3 sequence reads: CASRDRGYGANVLTF. CDR3 nucleotides: TGTGCCAGTCGGGACAGGGGGTATGGGGCCAACGTCCTGACTTTC. This rearrangement joins TRBV19 to TRBJ2-6, with TRBD1 matching 11 bases. Germline trimming cut 8 bases from V and 3 bases from J; bases unmatched to any gene: 3. CDR3 length: 15 residues. Germline CDR1 is LNHDA and CDR2 is SQIVND (reference sequence).

This clone was detected only once. V and J are TRBV29-1 and TRBJ2-5, with TRBD2 identical over 9 bases. The V and J ends lost 2 bases and 11 bases, in that order; junction bases with no gene match: 9. The CDR3 is 13 residues long. Germline assignment: CDR1 SQVTM and CDR2 ANQGSEA. CDR3 residues: CSVEFRASGEQYF. The CDR3 bases are TGCAGCGTTGAATTCAGGGCTAGCGGGGAGCAGTACTTC.